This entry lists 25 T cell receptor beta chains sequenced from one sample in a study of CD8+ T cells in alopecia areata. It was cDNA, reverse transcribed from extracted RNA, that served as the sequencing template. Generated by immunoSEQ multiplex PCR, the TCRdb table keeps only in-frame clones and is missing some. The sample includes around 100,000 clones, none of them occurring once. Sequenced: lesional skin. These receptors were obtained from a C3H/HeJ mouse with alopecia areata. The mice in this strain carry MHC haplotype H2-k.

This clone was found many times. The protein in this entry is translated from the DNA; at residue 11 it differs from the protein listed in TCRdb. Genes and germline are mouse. The CDR3 loop is CASSPGASNSPLYF. The CDR3 DNA, read in part, is TGTGCCAGCAGTCCAGGGGCCTCTAATTCGCCC. The V call is TRBV13-3, the J call TRBJ1-6, with TRBD1 as a possible D gene (6 bases). The missing CDR3 end, 3 residues past where the read stops, is filled in from the germline J gene. TRBJ1-6 is filed as an ORF, its function uncertain. Per the germline V gene, CDR1 is NNHDY and CDR2 is SYVADS. The CDR3 spans 14 residues. V dropped 4 bases and J dropped 6 bases, with 11 bases sitting between them.

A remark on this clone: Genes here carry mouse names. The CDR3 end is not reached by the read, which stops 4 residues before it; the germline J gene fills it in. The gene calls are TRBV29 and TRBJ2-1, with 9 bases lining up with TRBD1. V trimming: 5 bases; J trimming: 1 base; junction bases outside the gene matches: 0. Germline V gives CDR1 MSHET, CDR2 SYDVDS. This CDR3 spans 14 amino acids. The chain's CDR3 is CASSDRGNYAEQFF. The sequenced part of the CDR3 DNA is TGTGCTAGCAGTGACAGGGGGAACTATGCT.

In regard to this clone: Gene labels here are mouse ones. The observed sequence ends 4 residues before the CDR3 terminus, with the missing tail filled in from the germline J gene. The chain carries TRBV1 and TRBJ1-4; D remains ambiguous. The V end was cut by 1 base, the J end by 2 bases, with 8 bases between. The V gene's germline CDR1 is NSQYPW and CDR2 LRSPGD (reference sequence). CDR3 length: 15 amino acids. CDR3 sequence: CTCSAAPVSNERLFF. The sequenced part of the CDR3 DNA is TGCACCTGCAGTGCAGCACCAGTCTCCAACGAA.

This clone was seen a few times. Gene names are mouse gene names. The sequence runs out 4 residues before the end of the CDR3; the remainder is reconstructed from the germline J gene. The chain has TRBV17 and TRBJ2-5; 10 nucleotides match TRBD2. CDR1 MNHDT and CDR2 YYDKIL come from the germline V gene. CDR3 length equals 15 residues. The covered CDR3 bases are TGTGCTAGCAGTAGAGGGGGGACTGGGGAAGAC. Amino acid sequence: CASSRGGTGED. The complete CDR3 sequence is CASSRGGTGEDTQYF.

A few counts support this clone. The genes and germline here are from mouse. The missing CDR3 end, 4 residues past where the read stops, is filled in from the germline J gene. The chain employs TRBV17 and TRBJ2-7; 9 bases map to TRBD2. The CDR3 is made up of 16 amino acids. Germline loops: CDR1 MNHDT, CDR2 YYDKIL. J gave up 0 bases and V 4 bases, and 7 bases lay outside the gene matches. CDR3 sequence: CASSMDWGSSSYEQYF. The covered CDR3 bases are TGTGCTAGCAGTATGGACTGGGGATCAAGCTCCTAT. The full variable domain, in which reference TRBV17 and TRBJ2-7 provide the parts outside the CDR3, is DTTVKQNPRYKLARVGKPVNLICSQTMNHDTMYWYQKKPNQAPKLLLFYYDKILNREADTFEKFQSSRPNNSFCSLYIGSAGLEYSAMYLCASSMDWGSSSYEQYFGPGTRLTVL.

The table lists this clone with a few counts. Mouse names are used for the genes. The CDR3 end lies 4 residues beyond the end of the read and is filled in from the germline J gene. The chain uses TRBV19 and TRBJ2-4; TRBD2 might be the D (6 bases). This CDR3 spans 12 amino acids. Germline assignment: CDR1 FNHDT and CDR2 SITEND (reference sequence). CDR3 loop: CASSWGGNTLYF. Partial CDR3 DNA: TGTGCCAGCAGCTGGGGTGGAAAC.

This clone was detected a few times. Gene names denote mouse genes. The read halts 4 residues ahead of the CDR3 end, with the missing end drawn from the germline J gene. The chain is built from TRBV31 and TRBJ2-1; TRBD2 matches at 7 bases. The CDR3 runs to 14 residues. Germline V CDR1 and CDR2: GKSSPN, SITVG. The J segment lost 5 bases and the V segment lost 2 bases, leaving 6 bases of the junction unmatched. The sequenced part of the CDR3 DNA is TGTGCCTGGAGTTGGGCTGGGGGTGATGCT. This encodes CAWSWAGGDA. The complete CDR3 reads CAWSWAGGDAEQFF.

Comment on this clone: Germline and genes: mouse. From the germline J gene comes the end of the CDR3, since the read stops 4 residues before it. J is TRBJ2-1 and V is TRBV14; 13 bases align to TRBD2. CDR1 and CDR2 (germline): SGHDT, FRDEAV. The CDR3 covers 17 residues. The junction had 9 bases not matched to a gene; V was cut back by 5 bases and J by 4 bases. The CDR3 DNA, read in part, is TGTGCCAGCAGCCCCCGGGACTGGGGGGGGGAGTATGCT. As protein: CASSPRDWGGEYA. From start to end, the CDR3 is CASSPRDWGGEYAEQFF.

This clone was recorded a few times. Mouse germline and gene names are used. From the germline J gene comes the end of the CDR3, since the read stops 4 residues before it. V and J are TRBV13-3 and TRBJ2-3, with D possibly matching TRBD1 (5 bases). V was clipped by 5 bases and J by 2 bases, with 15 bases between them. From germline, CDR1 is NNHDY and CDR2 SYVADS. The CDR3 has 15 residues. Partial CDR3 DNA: TGTGCCAGCAGCCTCCAGGGAAAATTTGCAGAA. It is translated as CASSLQGKFAE. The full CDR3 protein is CASSLQGKFAETLYF.

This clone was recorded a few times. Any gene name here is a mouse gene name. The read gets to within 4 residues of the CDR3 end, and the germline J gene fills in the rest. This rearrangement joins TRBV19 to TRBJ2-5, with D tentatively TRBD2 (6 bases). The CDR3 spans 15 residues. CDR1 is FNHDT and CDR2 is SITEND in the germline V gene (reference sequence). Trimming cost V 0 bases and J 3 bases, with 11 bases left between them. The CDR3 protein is CASSIALGLQDTQYF. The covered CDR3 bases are TGTGCCAGCAGTATAGCTCTGGGGCTACAAGAC.

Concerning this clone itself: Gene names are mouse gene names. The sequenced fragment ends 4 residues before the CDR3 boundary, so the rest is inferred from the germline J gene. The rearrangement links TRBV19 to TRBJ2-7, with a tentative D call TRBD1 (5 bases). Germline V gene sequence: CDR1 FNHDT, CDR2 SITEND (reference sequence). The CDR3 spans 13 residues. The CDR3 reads CASSGQGENEQYF. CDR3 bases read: TGTGCCAGCAGTGGGCAGGGAGAAAAT.

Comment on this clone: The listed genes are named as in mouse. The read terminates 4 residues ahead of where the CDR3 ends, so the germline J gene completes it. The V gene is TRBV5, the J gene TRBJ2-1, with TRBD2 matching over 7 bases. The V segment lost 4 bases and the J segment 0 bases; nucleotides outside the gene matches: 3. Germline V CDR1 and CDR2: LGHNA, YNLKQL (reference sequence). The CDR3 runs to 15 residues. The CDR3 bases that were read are TGTGCCAGCAGCCGAGGACTGGATAACTATGCT. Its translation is CASSRGLDNYA. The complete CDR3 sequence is CASSRGLDNYAEQFF.

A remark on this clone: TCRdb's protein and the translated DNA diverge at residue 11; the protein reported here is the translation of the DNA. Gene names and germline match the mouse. The CDR3 is CASSLGRAGNTLYF. The part of the CDR3 DNA that was read is TGTGCCAGCAGTTTAGGCAGGGCTGGAAATACG. This sequence joins TRBV14 and TRBJ1-3, with D possibly TRBD1 on 5 matching bases. The CDR3 end lies 3 residues beyond the end of the read and is filled in from the germline J gene. The V gene lost 2 bases and the J gene lost 2 bases, with 8 bases spanning the gap. The CDR3 extends over 14 amino acids. Germline V lookup: CDR1 SGHDT, CDR2 FRDEAV.

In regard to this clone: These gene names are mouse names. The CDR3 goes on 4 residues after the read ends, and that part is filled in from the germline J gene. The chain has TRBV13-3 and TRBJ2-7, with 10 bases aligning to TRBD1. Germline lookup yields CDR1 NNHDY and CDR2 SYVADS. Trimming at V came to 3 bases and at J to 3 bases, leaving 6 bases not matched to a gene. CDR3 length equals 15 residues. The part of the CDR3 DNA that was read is TGTGCCAGCAGTGTCCCCGGGACAGGGGTCTAT. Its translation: CASSVPGTGVY. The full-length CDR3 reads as CASSVPGTGVYEQYF.

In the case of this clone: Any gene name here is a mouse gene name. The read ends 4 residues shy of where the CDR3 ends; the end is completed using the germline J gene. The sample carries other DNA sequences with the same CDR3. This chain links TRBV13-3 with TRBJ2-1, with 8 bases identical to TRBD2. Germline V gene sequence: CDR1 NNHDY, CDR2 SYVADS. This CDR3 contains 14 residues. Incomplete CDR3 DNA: TGTGCCAGCAGTGGGCTGGGGGGAGGCGCT. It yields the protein CASSGLGGGA. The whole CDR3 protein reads CASSGLGGGAEQFF.

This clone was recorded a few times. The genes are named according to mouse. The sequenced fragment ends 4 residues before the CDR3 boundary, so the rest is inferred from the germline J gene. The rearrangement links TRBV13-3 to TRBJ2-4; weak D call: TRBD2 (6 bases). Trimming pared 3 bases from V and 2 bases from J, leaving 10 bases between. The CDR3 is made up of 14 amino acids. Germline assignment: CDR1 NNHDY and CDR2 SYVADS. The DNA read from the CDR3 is TGTGCCAGCAGTGGGACTGTTTTTCAAAAC. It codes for CASSGTVFQN. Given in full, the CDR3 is CASSGTVFQNTLYF. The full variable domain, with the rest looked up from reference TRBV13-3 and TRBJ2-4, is EAAVTQSPRSKVAVTGGKVTLSCHQTNNHDYMYWYRQDTGHGLRLIHYSYVADSTEKGDIPDGYKASRPSQENFSLILELASLSQTAVYFCASSGTVFQNTLYFGAGTRLSVL.

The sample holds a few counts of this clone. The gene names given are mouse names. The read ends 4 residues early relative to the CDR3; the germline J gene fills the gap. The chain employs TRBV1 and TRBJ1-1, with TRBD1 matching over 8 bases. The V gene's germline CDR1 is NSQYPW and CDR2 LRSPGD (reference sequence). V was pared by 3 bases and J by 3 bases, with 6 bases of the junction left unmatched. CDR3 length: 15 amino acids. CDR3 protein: CTCSAQGARYTEVFF. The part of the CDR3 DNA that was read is TGCACCTGCAGTGCTCAGGGGGCGCGCTACACA.

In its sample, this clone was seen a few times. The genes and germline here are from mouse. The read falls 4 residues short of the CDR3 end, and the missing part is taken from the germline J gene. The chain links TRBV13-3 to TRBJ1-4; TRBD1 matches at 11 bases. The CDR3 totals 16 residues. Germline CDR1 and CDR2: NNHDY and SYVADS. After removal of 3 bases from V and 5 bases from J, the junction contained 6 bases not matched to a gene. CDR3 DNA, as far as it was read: TGTGCCAGCAGTGCTGGACAGGGGGCAGGAAACGAA. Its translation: CASSAGQGAGNE. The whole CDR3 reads CASSAGQGAGNERLFF. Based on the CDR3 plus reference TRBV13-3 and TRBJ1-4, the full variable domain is EAAVTQSPRSKVAVTGGKVTLSCHQTNNHDYMYWYRQDTGHGLRLIHYSYVADSTEKGDIPDGYKASRPSQENFSLILELASLSQTAVYFCASSAGQGAGNERLFFGHGTKLSVL.

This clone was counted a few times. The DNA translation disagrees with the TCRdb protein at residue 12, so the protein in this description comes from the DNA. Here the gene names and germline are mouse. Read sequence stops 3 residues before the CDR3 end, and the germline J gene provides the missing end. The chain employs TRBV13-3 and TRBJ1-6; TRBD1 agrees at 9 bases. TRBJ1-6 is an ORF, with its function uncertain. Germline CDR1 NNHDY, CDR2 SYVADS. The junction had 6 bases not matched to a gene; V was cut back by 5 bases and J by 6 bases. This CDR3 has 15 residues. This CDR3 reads CASSRDREGNSPLYF. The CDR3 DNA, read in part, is TGTGCCAGCAGCCGGGACAGGGAGGGTAATTCGCCC.

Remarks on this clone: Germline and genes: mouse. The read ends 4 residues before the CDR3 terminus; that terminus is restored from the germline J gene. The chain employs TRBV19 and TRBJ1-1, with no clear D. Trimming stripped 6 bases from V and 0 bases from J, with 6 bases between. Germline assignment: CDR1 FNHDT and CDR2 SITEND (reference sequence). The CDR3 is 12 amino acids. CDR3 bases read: TGTGCCAGCACTGGGGCAAACACA. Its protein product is CASTGANT. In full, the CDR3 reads CASTGANTEVFF.

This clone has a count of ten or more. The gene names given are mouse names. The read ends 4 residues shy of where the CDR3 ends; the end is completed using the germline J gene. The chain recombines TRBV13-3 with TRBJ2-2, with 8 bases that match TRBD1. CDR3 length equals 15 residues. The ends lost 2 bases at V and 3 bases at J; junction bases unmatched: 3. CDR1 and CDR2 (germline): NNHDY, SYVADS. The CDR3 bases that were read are TGTGCCAGCAGTGACCAGGGGGCATACACCGGG. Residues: CASSDQGAYTG. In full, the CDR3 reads CASSDQGAYTGQLYF.

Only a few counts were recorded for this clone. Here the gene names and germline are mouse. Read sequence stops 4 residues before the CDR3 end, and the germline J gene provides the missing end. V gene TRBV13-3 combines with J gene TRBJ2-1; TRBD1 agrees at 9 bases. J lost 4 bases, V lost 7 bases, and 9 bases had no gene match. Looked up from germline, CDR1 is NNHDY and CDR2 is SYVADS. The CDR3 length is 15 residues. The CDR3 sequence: CASAPVDRGYAEQFF. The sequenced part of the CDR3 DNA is TGTGCCAGCGCCCCCGTGGACAGGGGTTATGCT.

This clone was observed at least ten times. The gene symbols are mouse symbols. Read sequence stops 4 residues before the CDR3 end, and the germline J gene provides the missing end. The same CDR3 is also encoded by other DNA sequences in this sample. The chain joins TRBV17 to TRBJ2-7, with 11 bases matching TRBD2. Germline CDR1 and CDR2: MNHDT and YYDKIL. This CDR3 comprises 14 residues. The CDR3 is CASSRGLGVYEQYF. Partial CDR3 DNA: TGTGCTAGCAGTAGGGGACTGGGGGTTTAT.

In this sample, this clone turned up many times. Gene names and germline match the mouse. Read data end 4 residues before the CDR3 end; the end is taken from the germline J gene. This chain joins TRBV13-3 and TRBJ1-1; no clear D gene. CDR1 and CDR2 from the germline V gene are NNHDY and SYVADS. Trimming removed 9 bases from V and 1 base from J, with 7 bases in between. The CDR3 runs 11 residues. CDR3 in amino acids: CATGKNTEVFF. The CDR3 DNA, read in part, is TGTGCCACTGGGAAAAACACA.

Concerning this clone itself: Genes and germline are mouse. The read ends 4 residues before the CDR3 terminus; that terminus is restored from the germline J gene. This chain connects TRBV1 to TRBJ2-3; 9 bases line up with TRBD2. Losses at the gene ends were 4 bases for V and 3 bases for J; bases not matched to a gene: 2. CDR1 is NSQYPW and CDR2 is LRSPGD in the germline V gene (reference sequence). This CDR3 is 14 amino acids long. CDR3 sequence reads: CTCSGDWDAETLYF. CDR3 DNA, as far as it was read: TGCACCTGCAGTGGGGACTGGGACGCAGAA.